This T cell receptor (beta chain) stems from a study of early T cells in non-severe SARS-CoV-2 infection. About the study: Sequencing was performed on bulk RNA from unsorted whole blood, leaving chains unpaired.

Study-wide points: Matching results from VDJdb favored anti-spike CD8 responses, leaving private and CD4 specificities undetected.

Germline V gene lookup returns CDR1 MNHNS and CDR2 SASEGT. V gave up 7 bases and J gave up 9 bases; unmatched junction bases: 9. CDR3 length equals 15 residues. Of note for this clonotype: Antigen specificity is unknown.

Molecules of cDNA were individually given unique molecular identifiers that were attached to them. TCRdb re-called the 5' RACE reads through MiXCR, storing one row per CDR3 protein. The sample yields more than 90,000 distinct CDR3 sequences, under 15% seen once. The clonotype comes from an adult who was a healthcare worker with PCR-confirmed SARS-CoV-2 infection or an uninfected control (not recorded which). Sequencing used whole blood. V gene TRBV6-1 combines with J gene TRBJ1-6, with TRBD1 matching 10 bases. The CDR3 sequence is CASNTPGQGFSPLHF. CDR3 in DNA: TGTGCCAGCAATACTCCGGGACAGGGGTTTTCACCCCTCCACTTT.